The source of this TCR beta chain is a study of blood T cell repertoires in COVID-19. The germline CDR1 and CDR2 sequences are SGHRS and YFSETQ. V gave up 2 bases and J gave up 5 bases, with 16 bases separating them. This CDR3 spans 15 amino acids. Study processing details: Amplification from reference gene primers served as the basis for estimated nucleated cell counts. Some clones are missing from TCRdb's copy, which holds only in-frame ones; the method was immunoSEQ multiplex PCR. V and J calls and clone size are copied from that table; D and trimming were computed from the DNA. The sample includes roughly 140,000 clones, around 84% of them seen just once.

The receptor comes from a woman aged 45-65 years in a cohort sampled during active or convalescent COVID-19. V and J are TRBV5-1 and TRBJ2-5; possibly TRBD2 for D (7 bases). Sequenced sample: peripheral blood. The CDR3 sequence: CASSFAGALLETQYF. The CDR3 nucleotides are TGCGCCAGCAGCTTCGCGGGGGCGCTTTTGGAGACCCAGTACTTC.